This T cell receptor (beta chain) was sequenced in a study of vaccination and CD4 T cells after COVID-19. On the study more broadly: Overlapping peptides of the spike proteins of SARS-CoV-2, HCoV-NL63, HCoV-OC43 and HCoV-229E were used for cell stimulation.

Treatment defined: approximately 11-day PBMC culture with coronavirus spike peptide pools or control peptides (ViraFEST assay). The collection of CD4+ T cells from the unexposed donor took place before the COVID-19 pandemic (2011-2018). With peptide pools, ViraFEST first expanded antigen-specific T cells and afterwards sequenced their TCRs. This clonotype was counted only a few times. Its antigen is undetermined. The J segment lost 4 bases and the V segment lost 3 bases, leaving 2 bases of the junction unmatched. The CDR3 totals 13 residues. Germline-derived CDR1 and CDR2 are SNHLY and FYNNEI. General study findings and limits: Spike mono-reactive status applied to 304 of 307 vaccine-specific clones in convalescent patients.

The Oncomine TCR Beta short-read assay was applied to DNA of cultured CD4+ T cells. From cultured CD4+ T cells, genomic DNA was extracted. Using its own MiXCR run on the PCR reads, TCRdb lists one record per CDR3 protein. The profile shows 9,000 to 10,000 distinct CDR3 sequences, roughly 35% of them singletons. The chain has TRBV2 and TRBJ2-7; 8 positions match TRBD1. This receptor was identified in a human donor in good health. Source material: CD4+ T cells from blood, cultured in vitro. The CDR3 loop is CASSETGAYEQYF. Here the CDR3 DNA reads TGTGCCAGCAGTGAGACAGGGGCATACGAGCAGTACTTC.